This entry features one T cell receptor beta chain sequence. What it binds is not known. The sample belongs to a study of T cell responses to AZD1222 COVID-19 vaccine. Whole-study findings and limits: In all cases, repertoires were sampled only after the peak T cell response.

TCRdb keeps only in-frame clones here, not all; method: immunoSEQ multiplex PCR. The table shows more than 70,000 clones, with around 93% occurring only once. CDR1 is SGHVS and CDR2 is FQNEAQ in the germline V gene. The CDR3 is made up of 15 amino acids. Unmatched junction bases numbered 7, after V lost 6 bases and J lost 3 bases. The source of this sequence is an adult who received the AZD1222 COVID-19 vaccine. Sequenced here: peripheral blood, sampled 28 days after the second AZD1222 dose. This chain joins TRBV7-8 and TRBJ2-3, with 9 nucleotides matching TRBD2. CDR3 region: CASSGERGVTDTQYF. The CDR3 region has the DNA TGTGCCAGCAGTGGGGAGCGGGGGGTGACAGATACGCAGTATTTT.